The 8 T cell receptor beta chains listed next were all sequenced from one sample in a study of cytomegalovirus exposure and HLA in healthy donors. The PCR made use of 60 Vbeta and 13 Jbeta primers. Assay: immunoSEQ multiplex PCR; the TCRdb copy retains only in-frame clones and omits some. The data hold tens of thousands of clones, with 75% to 85% observed a single time. Sequences were obtained from PBMCs. These receptors were collected from a woman aged 40 to 49 in good health and CMV-seronegative.

This chain joins TRBV7-6 and TRBJ2-7; the match to TRBD1 covers 8 bases. CDR1 is SGHVS and CDR2 is FNYEAQ in the germline V gene. This CDR3 has 14 residues. Germline trimming cut 5 bases from V and 2 bases from J; bases unmatched to any gene: 5. The CDR3 DNA sequence: TGTGCCAGCAGCCCCGGGACAGGCACCTACGAGCAGTACTTC. Protein product: CASSPGTGTYEQYF. The full variable domain, completed using reference TRBV7-6 and TRBJ2-7, is GAGVSQSPRYKVTKRGQDVALRCDPISGHVSLYWYRQALGQGPEFLTYFNYEAQQDKSGLPNDRFSAERPEGSISTLTIQRTEQRDSAMYRCASSPGTGTYEQYFGPGTRLTVT.

V gene TRBV5-4 combines with J gene TRBJ2-7; 8 nucleotides align to TRBD2. Trimming took 0 bases from V and 4 from J; bases not matched to a gene: 3. CDR1 SGHNT and CDR2 YYREEE come from the germline V gene (reference sequence). The CDR3 is 14 residues long. CDR3 residues: CASSLAGRAYEQYF. The CDR3 DNA reads TGTGCCAGCAGCTTGGCCGGGAGGGCGTACGAGCAGTACTTC.

V gene TRBV7-2 combines with J gene TRBJ2-5, with TRBD1 matching over 7 bases. There are 14 residues in the CDR3. Germline CDR1 and CDR2: SGHTA and FQGNSA. The V segment lost 5 bases and the J segment 5 bases; nucleotides outside the gene matches: 8. Here the CDR3 DNA reads TGTGCCAGCAGCGCAAACAGGGGTCGGGAGACCCAGTACTTC. Protein product: CASSANRGRETQYF.

The chain joins TRBV7-9 to TRBJ1-1; 7 nucleotides agree with TRBD1. The germline CDR1 and CDR2 sequences are SEHNR and FQNEAQ (reference sequence). This CDR3 contains 13 residues. Unmatched junction bases numbered 4, after V lost 6 bases and J lost 3 bases. The CDR3 DNA follows: TGTGCCAGCAGGCCAACAGGGGACACTGAAGCTTTCTTT. It codes for CASRPTGDTEAFF.

CDR3 in amino acids: CASSLGQGMDGYTF. The CDR3 DNA follows: TGCGCCAGCAGCTTGGGACAGGGAATGGATGGCTACACCTTC. The chain has TRBV5-1 and TRBJ1-2; 7 nucleotides match TRBD1. J gave up 6 bases and V 0 bases, and 5 bases lay outside the gene matches. The CDR3 has 14 residues. The germline V gene encodes CDR1 SGHRS and CDR2 YFSETQ. The full variable domain, completed using reference TRBV5-1 and TRBJ1-2, is KAGVTQTPRYLIKTRGQQVTLSCSPISGHRSVSWYQQTPGQGLQFLFEYFSETQRNKGNFPGRFSGRQFSNSRSEMNVSTLELGDSALYLCASSLGQGMDGYTFGSGTRLTVV.

The rearrangement joins TRBV5-4 to TRBJ2-1, with 8 bases fitting TRBD2. CDR1 SGHNT and CDR2 YYREEE come from the germline V gene (reference sequence). Trimming cost V 2 bases and J 1 base; bases outside gene matches: 11. The length of the CDR3 is 18 residues. DNA of the CDR3: TGTGCCAGCAGCTTTGGGACTAGGACGGAGACGTCCTACAATGAGCAGTTCTTC. Residues: CASSFGTRTETSYNEQFF.

This clone was counted once. The genes are TRBV28 and TRBJ2-3, with D possibly matching TRBD2 (6 bases). There are 15 residues in the CDR3. Trimming took off 5 bases at V and 0 bases at J, with 12 bases between the two ends. CDR1 and CDR2 from the germline V gene are MDHEN and SYDVKM. CDR3 in amino acids: CASSQPGLSTDTQYF. In DNA, the CDR3 is TGTGCCAGCAGTCAACCGGGACTCAGCACAGATACGCAGTATTTT.

This clone was seen once. The rearrangement links TRBV28 to TRBJ1-5, with D perhaps matching TRBD1 (5 bases). Germline lookup yields CDR1 MDHEN and CDR2 SYDVKM. The V end lost 3 bases, the J end lost 7 bases, and 10 bases lay between the germline ends. CDR3 length: 13 residues. This chain's CDR3 is CASSLSGRQPQHF. DNA for the CDR3: TGTGCCAGCAGTTTGTCAGGGAGGCAGCCCCAGCATTTT.